The 24 T cell receptor beta chains below were found in one sample sequenced in a study of blood T cell repertoires in COVID-19. TCRdb's table, derived via immunoSEQ multiplex PCR, lists solely in-frame clones and lacks some. The sample carries hundreds of thousands of clones, 88% recorded once. Sequenced input: PBMCs or T cells enriched from blood (not recorded which). These receptors all stem from a woman aged 55-69 years in a cohort exposed to, infected with or recovered from COVID-19 (not recorded which).

The rearrangement links TRBV2 to TRBJ2-3; 12 bases align to TRBD2. Germline trimming cut 5 bases from V and 4 bases from J; bases unmatched to any gene: 7. Germline V lookup: CDR1 SNHLY, CDR2 FYNNEI. This CDR3 is 16 amino acids long. The CDR3 reads CASSYSGTSGSDTQYF. DNA for the CDR3: TGTGCCAGCAGTTATTCCGGGACTAGCGGGTCAGATACGCAGTATTTT. Full variable domain (missing parts from reference TRBV2 and TRBJ2-3): EPEVTQTPSHQVTQMGQEVILRCVPISNHLYFYWYRQILGQKVEFLVSFYNNEISEKSEIFDDQFSVERPDGSNFTLKIRSTKLEDSAMYFCASSYSGTSGSDTQYFGPGTRLTVL.

J is TRBJ1-6 and V is TRBV11-1; 9 nucleotides align to TRBD1. Trimming removed 3 bases from V and 6 bases from J; junction bases left unmatched: 0. CDR3 size: 14 residues. Germline V gene data show CDR1 as SGHAT and CDR2 as FQDESV (reference sequence). CDR3 in amino acids: CASSLDRGNSPLHF. CDR3 nucleotide sequence: TGTGCCAGCAGCTTGGACAGGGGTAATTCACCCCTCCACTTT.

The chain combines TRBV7-8 with TRBJ2-3; 7 bases map to TRBD1. The J segment lost 1 base and the V segment lost 5 bases, leaving 3 bases of the junction unmatched. CDR1 and CDR2 (germline): SGHVS, FQNEAQ. The CDR3 loop spans 14 amino acids. CDR3 nucleotide sequence: TGTGCCAGCAGCCGCGACAGGGGCACAGATACGCAGTATTTT. Its protein is CASSRDRGTDTQYF.

V gene TRBV5-1 combines with J gene TRBJ2-1; tentative D call: TRBD2 (6 bases). V was shortened by 0 bases and J by 9 bases, with 16 bases between the two germline ends. Germline CDR1 and CDR2: SGHRS and YFSETQ. The CDR3 totals 15 residues. CDR3 DNA: TGCGCCAGCAGCTTGGGGCTAGCGAGACTCATTGAGCAGTTCTTC. Its translation is CASSLGLARLIEQFF.

CDR3 nucleotide sequence: TGTGCCTGGAGTGGACTCTCCGGGACAGGAGATGGCTACACCTTC. This gives the protein CAWSGLSGTGDGYTF. This sequence joins TRBV30 and TRBJ1-2; 8 nucleotides agree with TRBD1. The germline CDR1 and CDR2 sequences are GTSNPN and SVGIG (reference sequence). The ends lost 1 base at V and 6 bases at J; junction bases unmatched: 10. The CDR3 extends over 15 amino acids.

The chain couples TRBV21-1 to TRBJ2-1; TRBD1 is the table's D call and was not checked against the DNA. TRBV21-1 is described as a pseudogene. The CDR3 covers 18 residues. The CDR3 coding sequence is TGTGCCAGCAGCAAAAGGTCTGGGAGGACAGGGTCCTACAATGAGCAGTTCTTC. It is translated as CASSKRSGRTGSYNEQFF.

This chain links TRBV9 with TRBJ2-1; 9 positions agree with TRBD2. The junction had 7 bases not matched to a gene; V was cut back by 3 bases and J by 6 bases. Germline V gene lookup returns CDR1 SGDLS and CDR2 YYNGEE. The CDR3 consists of 15 residues. Here the CDR3 DNA reads TGTGCCAGCAGCGCCGCCAGCGGGAGGTCCAATGAGCAGTTCTTC. It codes for CASSAASGRSNEQFF.

The chain is built from TRBV27 and TRBJ2-1; TRBD2 is a possible D gene (6 bases). The V gene lost 5 bases and the J gene lost 6 bases, with 17 bases spanning the gap. Germline CDR1 and CDR2: MNHEY and SMNVEV (reference sequence). CDR3 length equals 15 residues. CDR3 in DNA: TGTGCCAGCAGTCCCCTGACTAGTAAAGGCAATGAGCAGTTCTTC. It encodes CASSPLTSKGNEQFF.

The chain carries TRBV6-5 and TRBJ2-7; tentative D call: TRBD1 (6 bases). CDR3 size: 14 residues. The V end lost 10 bases, the J end lost 6 bases, and 22 bases lay between the germline ends. The germline V gene has CDR1 MNHEY and CDR2 SVGAGI. In DNA form, the CDR3 reads TGTGCCACCCGCGCCAGGGGCCAGTCGGGCGAGCAGTACTTC. Protein product: CATRARGQSGEQYF.

This clone was recorded once. V is TRBV2 and J is TRBJ2-7, with 8 positions matching TRBD1. The J segment lost 3 bases and the V segment lost 8 bases, leaving 12 bases of the junction unmatched. This CDR3 contains 15 residues. Per germline, CDR1 SNHLY and CDR2 FYNNEI. The CDR3 DNA reads TGTGCCAGCGGACACTCGCGGGACAGGAGCTACGAGCAGTACTTC. Translation gives CASGHSRDRSYEQYF.

The chain carries TRBV4-2 and TRBJ2-1, with 9 bases that match TRBD2. This CDR3 comprises 15 residues. From germline, CDR1 is LGHNA and CDR2 YNFKEQ. J was trimmed by 5 bases and V by 5 bases; bases with no gene match: 7. CDR3 sequence: CASSVSGRPDNEQFF. The CDR3 region has the DNA TGTGCCAGCAGCGTTAGCGGGAGACCCGACAATGAGCAGTTCTTC.

The chain combines TRBV30 with TRBJ2-1; possibly TRBD2 for D (6 bases). With 5 bases removed from V and 4 bases from J, the gap between germline ends came to 18 bases. This CDR3 comprises 15 residues. Germline CDR1 and CDR2: GTSNPN and SVGIG (reference sequence). This chain's CDR3 is CAWAQGRGEYNEQFF. The CDR3 DNA reads as TGTGCCTGGGCCCAAGGGCGCGGGGAATACAATGAGCAGTTCTTC. The full variable domain, completed using reference TRBV30 and TRBJ2-1, is SQTIHQWPATLVQPVGSPLSLECTVEGTSNPNLYWYRQAAGRGLQLLFYSVGIGQISSEVPQNLSASRPQDRQFILSSKKLLLSDSGFYLCAWAQGRGEYNEQFFGPGTRLTVL.

This chain joins TRBV6-5 and TRBJ2-3; D unresolved. The CDR3 covers 15 residues. CDR1 and CDR2 (germline): MNHEY, SVGAGI. V lost 6 bases, J lost 1 base, and 14 bases lay in between. The CDR3: CASSALKSGTDTQYF. CDR3 coding DNA: TGTGCCAGCAGCGCCTTAAAATCGGGCACAGATACGCAGTATTTT.

V gene TRBV28 combines with J gene TRBJ2-7, with 9 bases matching TRBD1. The CDR3 extends over 17 amino acids. J gave up 0 bases and V 2 bases, and 8 bases lay outside the gene matches. The germline CDR1 and CDR2 sequences are MDHEN and SYDVKM. Here the CDR3 DNA reads TGTGCCAGCAGTTTAGCCCACAGGGGGCAGGGCTCCTACGAGCAGTACTTC. Protein: CASSLAHRGQGSYEQYF.

This clone has only one observation. V gene TRBV7-3 combines with J gene TRBJ2-1, with 8 nucleotides matching TRBD2. Looked up from germline, CDR1 is SGHTA and CDR2 is FQGTGA. V was pared by 4 bases and J by 3 bases, with 8 bases of the junction left unmatched. The CDR3 covers 16 residues. CDR3 in amino acids: CASSSSVGRDYNEQFF. CDR3 DNA sequence: TGTGCCAGCAGCTCATCCGTCGGGAGGGACTACAATGAGCAGTTCTTC.

The chain recombines TRBV7-9 with TRBJ2-5; possible D gene TRBD1, 6 bases. Germline V gives CDR1 SEHNR, CDR2 FQNEAQ (reference sequence). The CDR3 runs to 14 residues. V lost 3 bases, J lost 4 bases, and 12 bases lay in between. This CDR3 reads CASSFPTGSETQYF. The CDR3, as DNA: TGTGCCAGCAGCTTCCCGACAGGTTCAGAGACCCAGTACTTC.

This clone came up once. The rearrangement links TRBV7-2 to TRBJ2-5; 8 nucleotides line up with TRBD1. Germline V gene data show CDR1 as SGHTA and CDR2 as FQGNSA. The V and J ends lost 3 bases and 4 bases, in that order; junction bases with no gene match: 7. The CDR3 totals 15 residues. This CDR3 reads CASSFLDREGETQYF. In DNA form, the CDR3 reads TGTGCCAGCAGCTTTTTGGACAGGGAAGGAGAGACCCAGTACTTC.

The chain carries TRBV5-6 and TRBJ2-5; possibly TRBD1 for D (8 bases). The V end lost 4 bases, the J end lost 10 bases, and 17 bases lay between the germline ends. The CDR3 covers 13 residues. In germline, CDR1 is SGHDT, CDR2 YYEEEE. In nucleotides, the CDR3 is TGTGCCAGCAGCACTGGACAGGGAGGGGTCCAGTACTTC. It encodes CASSTGQGGVQYF.

The V gene is TRBV10-3, the J gene TRBJ1-4, with 8 positions matching TRBD1. There are 16 residues in the CDR3. CDR1 and CDR2 from the germline V gene are ENHRY and SYGVKD. V shed 6 bases, J shed 4 bases, and the junction held 10 bases outside the gene matches. The CDR3, as DNA: TGTGCCATCAGCCCAGGGGGCAAAATCTATAATGAAAAACTGTTTTTT. Its protein product is CAISPGGKIYNEKLFF.

The chain has TRBV19 and TRBJ1-3; TRBD1 matches 12 bases. The CDR3 contains 16 residues. The germline gives CDR1 LNHDA, CDR2 SQIVND (reference sequence). The V gene end was trimmed by 3 bases and the J gene end by 6 bases; junction bases not matched to a gene: 6. In nucleotides, the CDR3 is TGTGCCAGTAGTATTTACCCGGGACAGGGGGCAAACACCATATATTTT. This gives the protein CASSIYPGQGANTIYF.

The chain uses TRBV5-4 and TRBJ2-7; 11 bases agree with TRBD2. V lost 4 bases and J lost 6; bases outside the gene matches: 6. Germline CDR1 reads SGHNT; CDR2 reads YYREEE (reference sequence). This CDR3 is 14 amino acids long. The CDR3 protein is CASSKLAGESEQYF. CDR3 nucleotides: TGTGCCAGCAGCAAACTAGCGGGAGAATCCGAGCAGTACTTC.

The J gene is TRBJ1-6, the V gene TRBV3-1 (or the pseudogene TRBV3-2); 7 bases are a match to TRBD1. V was clipped by 4 bases and J by 0 bases; unmatched bases: 9. The CDR3 contains 18 residues. Germline-derived CDR1 and CDR2 are LGHDT and YNNKEL (reference sequence). CDR3 region: CASSPTDRWSSYNSPLHF. The DNA for the CDR3 is TGTGCCAGCAGCCCTACGGACAGGTGGAGCTCCTATAATTCACCCCTCCACTTT.

The genes are TRBV9 and TRBJ1-1; D unclear. The V end lost 0 bases, the J end lost 5 bases, and 8 bases lay between the germline ends. Per germline, CDR1 SGDLS and CDR2 YYNGEE. The CDR3 sequence is 13 residues long. CDR3 nucleotide sequence: TGTGCCAGCAGCGTAGCTCGGGATACTGAAGCTTTCTTT. Translating it yields CASSVARDTEAFF.

This clone was seen only once. The chain couples TRBV19 to TRBJ2-7; D possibly corresponds to TRBD2 (6 bases). Looked up from germline, CDR1 is LNHDA and CDR2 is SQIVND (reference sequence). The CDR3 consists of 14 residues. Trimming took 4 bases from V and 3 from J, leaving 13 bases between them. The DNA for the CDR3 is TGTGCCAGTAGTAGGAGGCGGGACGACTACGAGCAGTACTTC. Residues: CASSRRRDDYEQYF.